These 19 T cell receptor beta chains were sequenced from one sample in a study of blood T cell repertoires in COVID-19. Clones were sequenced by immunoSEQ multiplex PCR, and TCRdb holds only the in-frame ones, with some missing. Of 150,000 to 200,000 clones listed, almost 80% were seen once; the top ten hold about 18%. The sequenced sample consisted of peripheral blood. The receptors stem from a man aged 55 to 70 with active or convalescent COVID-19.

The chain has TRBV30 and TRBJ1-2; D is unclear. Looked up from germline, CDR1 is GTSNPN and CDR2 is SVGIG (reference sequence). This CDR3 is 12 amino acids long. V lost 1 base and J lost 4, with 7 bases in between. CDR3: CAWSGLTYGYTF. The CDR3 nucleotides read TGTGCCTGGAGTGGACTAACCTATGGCTACACCTTC.

This sequence joins TRBV15 and TRBJ2-1; 8 bases agree with TRBD2. V shed 4 bases and J 8 bases; nucleotides not matched to a gene: 10. CDR1 is LNHNV, CDR2 YYDKDF, per germline (reference sequence). This CDR3 is built from 15 residues. CDR3 coding DNA: TGTGCCACCAGCACCGAGAGCGGGAGCGGCTATGAGCAGTTCTTC. This codes for CATSTESGSGYEQFF.

The V gene is TRBV19, the J gene TRBJ2-7, with TRBD2 matching 7 bases. J was trimmed by 0 bases and V by 6 bases; bases with no gene match: 8. The CDR3 loop spans 15 amino acids. CDR1 is LNHDA, CDR2 SQIVND, per germline (reference sequence). CDR3 protein: CASSGRSSISYEQYF. In DNA, the CDR3 is TGTGCCAGTAGCGGGAGGTCCTCAATCTCCTACGAGCAGTACTTC.

This chain uses TRBV2 with TRBJ2-5, with 8 bases matching TRBD2. Germline values: CDR1 SNHLY, CDR2 FYNNEI. There are 16 residues in the CDR3. Trimming at V came to 3 bases and at J to 4 bases, leaving 10 bases not matched to a gene. CDR3 sequence reads: CASSDRLAGVGETQYF. Here the CDR3 DNA reads TGTGCCAGCAGTGACAGGCTAGCGGGTGTGGGAGAGACCCAGTACTTC.

Here the CDR3 reads CASSPIGSKNIQYF. The CDR3 bases are TGTGCCAGCAGCCCCATCGGGTCGAAAAACATTCAGTACTTC. The chain is built from TRBV5-4 and TRBJ2-4; D not certain. The CDR3 totals 14 residues. V was cut by 4 bases and J by 4 bases, with 12 bases left in between. Germline V gene data show CDR1 as SGHNT and CDR2 as YYREEE (reference sequence). The entire variable domain, with the rest obtained from reference TRBV5-4 and TRBJ2-4, is as follows: ETGVTQSPTHLIKTRGQQVTLRCSSQSGHNTVSWYQQALGQGPQFIFQYYREEENGRGNFPPRFSGLQFPNYSSELNVNALELDDSALYLCASSPIGSKNIQYFGAGTRLSVL.

The genes are TRBV30 and TRBJ1-6; D might be TRBD1 (5 bases). CDR1 GTSNPN and CDR2 SVGIG come from the germline V gene (reference sequence). The V gene lost 4 bases and the J gene lost 9 bases, with 19 bases spanning the gap. CDR3 length equals 15 residues. CDR3 sequence: CAWTGLGGKISPLHF. The CDR3, as DNA: TGTGCCTGGACGGGGTTGGGGGGGAAGATTTCACCCCTCCACTTT.

The chain joins TRBV5-4 to TRBJ2-3; 14 bases line up with TRBD2. Trimming removed 0 bases from V and 5 bases from J; junction bases left unmatched: 2. Germline CDR1 is SGHNT and CDR2 is YYREEE (reference sequence). This CDR3 has 16 amino acids. CDR3 DNA: TGTGCCAGCAGCTTGGCCGGACTAGCGGGAGGAGATACGCAGTATTTT. Translation gives CASSLAGLAGGDTQYF.

This clone was recorded only once. The chain recombines TRBV18 with TRBJ2-1; 7 nucleotides match TRBD1. Losses at the gene ends were 6 bases for V and 0 bases for J; bases not matched to a gene: 8. This CDR3 comprises 16 residues. Germline V lookup: CDR1 KGHSH, CDR2 LQKENI. The CDR3 nucleotides are TGTGCCAGCTCCCTCGACAGGGCAAGCTCCTACAATGAGCAGTTCTTC. This gives the protein CASSLDRASSYNEQFF.

The chain carries TRBV18 and TRBJ2-2; unclear D gene. V was clipped by 6 bases and J by 0 bases, with 14 bases between them. The CDR3 covers 16 residues. Germline V gives CDR1 KGHSH, CDR2 LQKENI. The CDR3: CASSPESFSNTGELFF. The CDR3 DNA reads as TGTGCCAGCTCCCCGGAGAGCTTCTCGAACACCGGGGAGCTGTTTTTT. Filled out from reference TRBV18 and TRBJ2-2, the complete variable domain reads NAGVMQNPRHLVRRRGQEARLRCSPMKGHSHVYWYRQLPEEGLKFMVYLQKENIIDESGMPKERFSAEFPKEGPSILRIQQVVRGDSAAYFCASSPESFSNTGELFFGEGSRLTVL.

The chain links TRBV28 to TRBJ2-7, with D possibly TRBD2 on 6 matching bases. The CDR3 is made up of 14 amino acids. Germline V gene lookup returns CDR1 MDHEN and CDR2 SYDVKM. V was pared by 5 bases and J by 12 bases, with 23 bases between. The CDR3 spells CASSPNGSPGQGYF. The CDR3, as DNA: TGTGCCAGCAGTCCGAACGGGAGCCCTGGTCAGGGGTACTTC.

The genes are TRBV18 and TRBJ2-3; D perhaps matches TRBD2 (5 bases). Trimming pared 1 base from V and 4 bases from J, leaving 9 bases between. Germline values: CDR1 KGHSH, CDR2 LQKENI. CDR3 length equals 14 residues. CDR3 DNA sequence: TGTGCCAGCTCACCACTTGAGAGGGCAGATACGCAGTATTTT. It translates to CASSPLERADTQYF.

V is TRBV9 and J is TRBJ1-4, with 11 bases matching TRBD1. CDR3 length equals 18 residues. Germline V gene data show CDR1 as SGDLS and CDR2 as YYNGEE. Trimming at V came to 3 bases and at J to 3 bases, leaving 10 bases not matched to a gene. The CDR3 bases are TGTGCCAGCAGCGCGCGAGGACAGGGGGCTACTCCTAATGAAAAACTGTTTTTT. Amino acids: CASSARGQGATPNEKLFF.

The rearrangement links TRBV7-9 to TRBJ1-2; D not resolved. Trimming stripped 5 bases from V and 2 bases from J, with 12 bases between. This CDR3 has 14 residues. Germline-derived CDR1 and CDR2 are SEHNR and FQNEAQ (reference sequence). CDR3 in DNA: TGTGCCAGCAGCATCATGGCGGAGAACTATGGCTACACCTTC. Protein: CASSIMAENYGYTF.

This clone was detected only a few times. V is TRBV7-2 and J is TRBJ1-6, with 8 bases aligning to TRBD1. V shed 5 bases, J shed 8 bases, and the junction held 8 bases outside the gene matches. This CDR3 contains 15 residues. CDR1 and CDR2 from the germline V gene are SGHTA and FQGNSA. Here the CDR3 reads CASSADRAGDSPLHF. CDR3 nucleotides: TGTGCCAGCAGCGCGGACAGGGCAGGAGATTCACCCCTCCACTTT.

This clone was counted once. The chain carries TRBV9 and TRBJ1-4, with 7 bases that match TRBD1. The CDR3 length is 14 residues. Trimming at V came to 4 bases and at J to 5 bases, leaving 5 bases not matched to a gene. The germline V gene encodes CDR1 SGDLS and CDR2 YYNGEE. DNA for the CDR3: TGTGCCAGCAGCCGGGACAGCGTAAATGAAAAACTGTTTTTT. Its protein product is CASSRDSVNEKLFF. The variable domain in full, with the rest retrieved from reference TRBV9 and TRBJ1-4, is DSGVTQTPKHLITATGQRVTLRCSPRSGDLSVYWYQQSLDQGLQFLIQYYNGEERAKGNILERFSAQQFPDLHSELNLSSLELGDSALYFCASSRDSVNEKLFFGSGTQLSVL.

V gene TRBV29-1 combines with J gene TRBJ2-1; 8 bases agree with TRBD2. CDR1 and CDR2 from the germline V gene are SQVTM and ANQGSEA. There are 12 residues in the CDR3. J lost 9 bases, V lost 7 bases, and 8 bases had no gene match. The CDR3 bases are TGCAGCGCGGTGGGACTAGGCCTTGAGCAGTTCTTC. Its translation is CSAVGLGLEQFF.

This chain connects TRBV27 to TRBJ2-6, with 10 bases that match TRBD2. Germline V lookup: CDR1 MNHEY, CDR2 SMNVEV (reference sequence). CDR3 length: 19 residues. The V segment lost 0 bases and the J segment 3 bases; nucleotides outside the gene matches: 8. The CDR3 sequence: CASSLSRLAGTVGANVLTF. The CDR3 DNA reads TGTGCCAGCAGTTTATCCCGACTAGCGGGCACTGTTGGGGCCAACGTCCTGACTTTC.

The genes are TRBV19 and TRBJ2-3; D possibly corresponds to TRBD1 (5 bases). This CDR3 is built from 12 residues. V lost 3 bases and J 6 bases, leaving 7 bases between the germline ends. CDR1 is LNHDA and CDR2 is SQIVND in the germline V gene (reference sequence). The CDR3 reads CASSIWGDTQYF. The DNA of the CDR3 is TGTGCCAGTAGTATCTGGGGCGATACGCAGTATTTT.

J is TRBJ2-5 and V is TRBV5-1, with TRBD2 matching 10 bases. Losses at the gene ends were 0 bases for V and 2 bases for J; bases not matched to a gene: 4. CDR3 size: 16 residues. The V gene's germline CDR1 is SGHRS and CDR2 YFSETQ. Written as DNA, the CDR3 is TGCGCCAGCAGCTTGGCCCCTAGCGGGAGTCAAGAGACCCAGTACTTC. As protein: CASSLAPSGSQETQYF.